This is a list of T cell receptor beta chains from one sample in a study of blood T cell repertoires in COVID-19. Using immunoSEQ multiplex PCR, the repertoire was profiled, and TCRdb retains in-frame clones only, with some absent. The sample includes over 120,000 clones, about 92% of them seen just once. The source material was peripheral blood. Receptors originate from a human donor in a cohort sampled during active COVID-19. Both conserved end residues are trimmed from each CDR3. D genes are given only for firm matches.

d_gene: NA
j_gene: TRBJ1-5
v_gene: TRBV2
CDR3aa: ASTLGVEPQH

d_gene: NA
j_gene: TRBJ1-2
v_gene: TRBV6-5
CDR3aa: ATTRDTLANYGYT

d_gene: NA
j_gene: TRBJ2-3
v_gene: TRBV27
CDR3aa: ASSLYPRFTDTQY

d_gene: NA
j_gene: TRBJ2-2
v_gene: TRBV5-1
CDR3aa: ASTSDEGAVVGTGELF

d_gene: NA
j_gene: TRBJ1-1
v_gene: TRBV18
CDR3aa: ASSPRSGMNTEAF

d_gene: NA
j_gene: TRBJ1-1
v_gene: TRBV12-5
CDR3aa: ASAASRQQNTEAF

d_gene: NA
j_gene: TRBJ1-6
v_gene: TRBV10-3
CDR3aa: AISESGGANSPLH

d_gene: NA
j_gene: TRBJ2-1
v_gene: TRBV12-3/TRBV12-4
CDR3aa: ASYRTGPQF

d_gene: NA
j_gene: TRBJ1-2
v_gene: TRBV7-2
CDR3aa: ASRLGSLPDYGYT

d_gene: NA
j_gene: TRBJ2-7
v_gene: TRBV5-6
CDR3aa: ASSLGWRAYEQY

d_gene: NA
j_gene: TRBJ1-2
v_gene: TRBV18
CDR3aa: ASSPDSNYGYT

d_gene: NA
j_gene: TRBJ1-2
v_gene: TRBV12-3/TRBV12-4
CDR3aa: ASSPGAYYGYT

d_gene: NA
j_gene: TRBJ2-2
v_gene: TRBV21-1
CDR3aa: ASSKNGEGNTGELF

d_gene: NA
j_gene: TRBJ1-2
v_gene: TRBV29-1
CDR3aa: SVVRGTNYGYT

d_gene: NA
j_gene: TRBJ1-1
v_gene: TRBV19
CDR3aa: ATELGGARTEAF

d_gene: TRBD1
j_gene: TRBJ2-7
v_gene: TRBV5-4
CDR3aa: ASSLRQGANEQY

d_gene: NA
j_gene: TRBJ1-1
v_gene: TRBV6-5
CDR3aa: ASSRGGATEAF

d_gene: NA
j_gene: TRBJ2-1
v_gene: TRBV19
CDR3aa: ASSIKRRQGLYNEQF

d_gene: TRBD1
j_gene: TRBJ2-3
v_gene: TRBV5-4
CDR3aa: ASIPPGQGPVGDTQY

d_gene: NA
j_gene: TRBJ2-7
v_gene: TRBV29-1
CDR3aa: SVASGMTYEQY

d_gene: TRBD1
j_gene: TRBJ1-1
v_gene: TRBV28
CDR3aa: ASSPPPQGAGAF

d_gene: NA
j_gene: TRBJ2-3
v_gene: TRBV6-6
CDR3aa: ASSSSGDRRTDTQY

d_gene: NA
j_gene: TRBJ2-1
v_gene: TRBV15
CDR3aa: ATSTRGRNEQF

d_gene: NA
j_gene: TRBJ2-2
v_gene: TRBV5-6
CDR3aa: ASRTGSGTGELF

d_gene: TRBD2
j_gene: TRBJ2-5
v_gene: TRBV3-1/TRBV3-2
CDR3aa: ASRIAGGPGTQY

d_gene: TRBD1
j_gene: TRBJ2-2
v_gene: TRBV19
CDR3aa: ASSIGGQVNTGELF

d_gene: NA
j_gene: TRBJ2-1
v_gene: TRBV5-4
CDR3aa: ASSGQQDNEQF

d_gene: TRBD1
j_gene: TRBJ2-1
v_gene: TRBV30
CDR3aa: ACSRDSYNEQF

d_gene: TRBD2
j_gene: TRBJ2-3
v_gene: TRBV4-3
CDR3aa: ASSQDVASGGFTDTQY

d_gene: TRBD2
j_gene: TRBJ2-5
v_gene: TRBV3-1/TRBV3-2
CDR3aa: ASSQGGETQY

d_gene: NA
j_gene: TRBJ1-4
v_gene: TRBV4-2
CDR3aa: ASSQDGGALVKLF

d_gene: TRBD2
j_gene: TRBJ2-1
v_gene: TRBV2
CDR3aa: ASSTTGTSGGYNEQF

d_gene: NA
j_gene: TRBJ1-2
v_gene: TRBV7-2
CDR3aa: ASSLPVARRGGYT